This T cell receptor (beta chain) was captured in a study of chemoradiotherapy in HPV16-positive cancers. Findings and caveats of the study: Candidate HPV-specific clones and E7-related TCR motifs grew in tumor during treatment. In HPV16-positive patients, HPV-responsive T-cell expansion tracked better recurrence-free survival. HPV-specific T cells were functionally defined from only a couple of HPV16-positive patients.

This clone was found once. The antigen is unknown. The assay was immunoSEQ multiplex PCR, and TCRdb's table has in-frame clones only and misses some. The table includes about 67,000 clones, 88% detected once. Over chemoradiotherapy, repertoires were sampled more than once. CDR3 length: 13 residues. CDR1 is SGHVS, CDR2 FQNEAQ, per germline. V lost 1 base, J lost 4 bases, and 8 bases lay in between. The receptor was derived from a human donor with HPV-associated anogenital cancer. The chain couples TRBV7-8 to TRBJ2-7, with D perhaps matching TRBD1 (6 bases). Material: blood, obtained from a patient who underwent chemoradiotherapy. CDR3 DNA: TGTGCCAGCAGCTTAGACAGGGTTTACGAGCAGTACTTC. The encoded protein is CASSLDRVYEQYF.